The sequence of this T cell receptor beta chain was determined in a study of sequential checkpoint blockade in melanoma. Study-wide context: Arm A got nivolumab then ipilimumab; arm B the reverse, 1:1. Maintenance nivolumab came after either treatment sequence.

Assay used: immunoSEQ multiplex PCR; TCRdb lists only in-frame clones, some missing. The sample has about 13,000 clones, 60% to 80% seen once; the top ten hold 50% to 55%. This CDR3 spans 15 amino acids. From germline, CDR1 is ENHRY and CDR2 SYGVKD. Trimming removed 4 bases from V and 5 bases from J; junction bases left unmatched: 9. Described treatment: randomized to nivolumab then ipilimumab (arm A) or the reverse (arm B). From thawed PBMCs, live CD3+CD8+ cells negative for CD19 and CD56 were sorted. Source: CD8+ T cells sorted from blood (inferred from file names), taken from a patient given nivolumab and ipilimumab in sequence. The TCR was taken from a human patient with melanoma. Some clones in this sample may be carry-over from other donors' samples. The V gene is TRBV10-3, the J gene TRBJ2-5; 8 nucleotides agree with TRBD1. The CDR3 DNA reads TGTGCCATCAGTGCAATTGGACAGGGAAGGGAGACCCAGTACTTC. This translates into CAISAIGQGRETQYF.